This T cell receptor beta chain stems from a study of control samples from healthy donors and cancer patients. The germline V gene has CDR1 ENHRY and CDR2 SYGVKD. The V end was cut by 10 bases, the J end by 5 bases, with 21 bases between. The CDR3 loop spans 15 amino acids. Only in-frame clones appear in the TCRdb table, and some are missing; sequencing was by immunoSEQ multiplex PCR. The profile shows 140,000 to 150,000 clones, 91% of them singletons. The sequenced sample was blood. V is TRBV10-3 and J is TRBJ2-1, with D possibly matching TRBD2 (7 bases). The receptor's source is a man aged 25 to 40 in good health. CDR3 residues: CATSPHGGPNNEQFF. The CDR3 DNA sequence: TGTGCCACCTCCCCCCACGGGGGGCCTAACAATGAGCAGTTCTTC.